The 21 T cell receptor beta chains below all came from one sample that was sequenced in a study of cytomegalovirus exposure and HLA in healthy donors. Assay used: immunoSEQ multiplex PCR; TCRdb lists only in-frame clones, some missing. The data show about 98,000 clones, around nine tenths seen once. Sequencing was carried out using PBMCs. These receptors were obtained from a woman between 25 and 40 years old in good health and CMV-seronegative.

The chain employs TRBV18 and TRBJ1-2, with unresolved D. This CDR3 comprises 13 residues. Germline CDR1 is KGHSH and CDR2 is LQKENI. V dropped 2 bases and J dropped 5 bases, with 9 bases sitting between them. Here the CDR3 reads CASSPGSGYGYTF. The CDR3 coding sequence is TGTGCCAGCTCACCAGGATCGGGGTATGGCTACACCTTC. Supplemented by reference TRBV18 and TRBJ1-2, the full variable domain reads NAGVMQNPRHLVRRRGQEARLRCSPMKGHSHVYWYRQLPEEGLKFMVYLQKENIIDESGMPKERFSAEFPKEGPSILRIQQVVRGDSAAYFCASSPGSGYGYTFGSGTRLTVV.

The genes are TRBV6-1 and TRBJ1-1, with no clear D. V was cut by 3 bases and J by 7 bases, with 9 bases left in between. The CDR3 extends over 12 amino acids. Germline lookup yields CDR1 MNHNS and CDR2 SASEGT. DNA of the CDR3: TGTGCCAGCAGTGATTTAACAGTTGAAGCTTTCTTT. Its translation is CASSDLTVEAFF.

The CDR3 loop is CASMSRGGNKYEQYF. The CDR3 coding sequence is TGCGCCAGCATGAGCCGGGGTGGGAACAAGTACGAGCAGTACTTC. The chain uses TRBV5-1 and TRBJ2-7; TRBD2 might be the D (5 bases). Germline CDR1 is SGHRS and CDR2 is YFSETQ. Trimming shortened V by 6 bases and J by 4 bases, and 20 bases separated the two germline ends. This CDR3 has 15 residues.

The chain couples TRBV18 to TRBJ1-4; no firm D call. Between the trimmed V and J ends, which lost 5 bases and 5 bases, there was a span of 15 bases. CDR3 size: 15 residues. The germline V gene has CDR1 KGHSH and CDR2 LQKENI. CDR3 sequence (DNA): TGTGCCAGCTCAGCGACGCATCGGGAGAATGAAAAACTGTTTTTT. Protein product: CASSATHRENEKLFF.

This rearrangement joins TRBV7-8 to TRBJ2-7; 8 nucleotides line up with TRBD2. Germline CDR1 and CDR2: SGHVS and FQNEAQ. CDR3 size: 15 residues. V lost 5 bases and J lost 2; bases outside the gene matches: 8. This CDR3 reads CASSADGGETYEQYF. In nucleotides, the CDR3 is TGTGCCAGCAGCGCAGACGGGGGGGAAACCTACGAGCAGTACTTC.

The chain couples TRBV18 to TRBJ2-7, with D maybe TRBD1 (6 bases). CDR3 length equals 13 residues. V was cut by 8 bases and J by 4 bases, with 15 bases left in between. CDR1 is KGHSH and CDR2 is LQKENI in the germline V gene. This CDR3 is CASVPTTGYEQYF. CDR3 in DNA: TGTGCCAGCGTACCTACTACAGGGTACGAGCAGTACTTC.

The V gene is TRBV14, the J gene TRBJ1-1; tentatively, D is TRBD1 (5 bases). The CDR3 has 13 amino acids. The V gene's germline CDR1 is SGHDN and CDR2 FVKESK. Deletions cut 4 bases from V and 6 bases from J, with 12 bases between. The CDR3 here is CASSLGAVAEAFF. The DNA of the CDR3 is TGTGCCAGCAGCCTTGGGGCAGTCGCTGAAGCTTTCTTT.

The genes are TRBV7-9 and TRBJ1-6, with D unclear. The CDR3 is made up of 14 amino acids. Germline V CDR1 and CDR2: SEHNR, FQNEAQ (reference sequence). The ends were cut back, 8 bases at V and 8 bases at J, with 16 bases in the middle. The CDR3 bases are TGTGCCAGCTTCAGCGGGGTCTGGGATTCACCCCTCCACTTT. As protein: CASFSGVWDSPLHF.

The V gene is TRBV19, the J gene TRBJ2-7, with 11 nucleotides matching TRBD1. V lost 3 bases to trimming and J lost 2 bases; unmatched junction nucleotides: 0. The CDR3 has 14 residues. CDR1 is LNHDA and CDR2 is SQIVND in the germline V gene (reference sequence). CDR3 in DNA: TGTGCCAGTAGTATGGGACAGGGGGCCTACGAGCAGTACTTC. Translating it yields CASSMGQGAYEQYF.

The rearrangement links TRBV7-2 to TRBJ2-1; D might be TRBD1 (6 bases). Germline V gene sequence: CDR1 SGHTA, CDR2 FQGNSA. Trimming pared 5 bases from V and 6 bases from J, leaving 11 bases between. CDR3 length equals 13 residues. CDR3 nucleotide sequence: TGTGCCAGCAGCCTAGGACAGTTCAATGAGCAGTTCTTC. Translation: CASSLGQFNEQFF.

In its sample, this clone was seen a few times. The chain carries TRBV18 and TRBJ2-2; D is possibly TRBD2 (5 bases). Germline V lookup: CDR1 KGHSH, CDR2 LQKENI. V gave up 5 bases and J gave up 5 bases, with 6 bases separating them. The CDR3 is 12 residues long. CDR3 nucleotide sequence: TGTGCCAGCTCAGACTATACCGGGGAGCTGTTTTTT. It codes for CASSDYTGELFF.

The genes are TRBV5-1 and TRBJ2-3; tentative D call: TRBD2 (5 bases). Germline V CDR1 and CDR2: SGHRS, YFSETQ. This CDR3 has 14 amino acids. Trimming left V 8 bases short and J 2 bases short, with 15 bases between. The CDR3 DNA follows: TGCGCCAGTGGTGGTACGGGATCCACAGATACGCAGTATTTT. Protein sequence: CASGGTGSTDTQYF.

CDR3 amino acids: CSARTVEKLFF. CDR3 DNA sequence: TGCAGTGCAAGAACAGTCGAAAAACTGTTTTTT. The V call is TRBV20-1, the J call TRBJ1-4; D not certain. CDR1 is DFQATT and CDR2 is SNEGSKA in the germline V gene (reference sequence). The V end lost 6 bases, the J end lost 8 bases, and 10 bases lay between the germline ends. CDR3 length: 11 amino acids.

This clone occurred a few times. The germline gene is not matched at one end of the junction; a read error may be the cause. This chain's CDR3 is CASSQSGTDHPAF. The CDR3 DNA reads TGTGCCAGCTCCCAATCCGGGACTGACCATCCGGCCTTC. The V gene is TRBV18, the J gene TRBJ1-2; tentatively, D is TRBD1 (5 bases). Germline-derived CDR1 and CDR2 are KGHSH and LQKENI. There are 13 residues in the CDR3.

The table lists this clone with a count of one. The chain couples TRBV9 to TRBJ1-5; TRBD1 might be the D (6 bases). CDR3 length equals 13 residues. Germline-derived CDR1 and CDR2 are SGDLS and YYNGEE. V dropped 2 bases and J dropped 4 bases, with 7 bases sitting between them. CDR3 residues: CASSVQGNQPQHF. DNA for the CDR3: TGTGCCAGCAGCGTCCAGGGGAATCAGCCCCAGCATTTT.

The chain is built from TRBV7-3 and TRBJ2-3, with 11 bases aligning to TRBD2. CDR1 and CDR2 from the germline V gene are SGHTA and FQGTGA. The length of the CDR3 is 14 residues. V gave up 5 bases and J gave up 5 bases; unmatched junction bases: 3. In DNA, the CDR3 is TGTGCCAGCAGCACTAGCGGGGGTAAAGATACGCAGTATTTT. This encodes CASSTSGGKDTQYF.

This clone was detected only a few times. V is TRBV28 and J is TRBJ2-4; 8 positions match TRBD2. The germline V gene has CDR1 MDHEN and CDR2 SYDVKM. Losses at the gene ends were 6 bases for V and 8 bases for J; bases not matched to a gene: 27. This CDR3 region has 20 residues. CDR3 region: CASSQDVWREPGTRMDIQYF. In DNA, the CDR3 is TGTGCCAGCAGCCAGGATGTGTGGCGGGAGCCTGGGACTAGGATGGACATTCAGTACTTC.

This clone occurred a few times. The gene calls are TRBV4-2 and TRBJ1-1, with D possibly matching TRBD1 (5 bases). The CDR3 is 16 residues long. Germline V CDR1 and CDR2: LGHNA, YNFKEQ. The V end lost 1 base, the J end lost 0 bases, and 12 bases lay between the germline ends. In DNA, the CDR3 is TGTGCCAGCAGCCAAGGTCGTCCGACAGTGAACACTGAAGCTTTCTTT. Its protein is CASSQGRPTVNTEAFF.

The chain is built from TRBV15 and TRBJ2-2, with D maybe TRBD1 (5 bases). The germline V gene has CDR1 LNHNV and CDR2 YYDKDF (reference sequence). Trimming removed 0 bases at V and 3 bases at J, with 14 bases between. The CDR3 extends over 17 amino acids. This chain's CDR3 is CATSRDRSRVDTGELFF. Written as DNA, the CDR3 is TGTGCCACCAGCAGAGATCGCTCCAGGGTCGACACCGGGGAGCTGTTTTTT.

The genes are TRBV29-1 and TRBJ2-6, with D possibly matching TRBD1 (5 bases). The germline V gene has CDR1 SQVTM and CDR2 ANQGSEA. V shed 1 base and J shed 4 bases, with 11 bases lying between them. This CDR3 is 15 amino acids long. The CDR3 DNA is TGCAGCGTTGAAGGAGGAGCAGGGGGGGCCAACGTCCTGACTTTC. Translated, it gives CSVEGGAGGANVLTF.

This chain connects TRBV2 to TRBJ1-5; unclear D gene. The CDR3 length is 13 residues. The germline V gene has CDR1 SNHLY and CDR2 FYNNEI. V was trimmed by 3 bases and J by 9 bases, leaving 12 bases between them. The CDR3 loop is CASSDSVSWPQHF. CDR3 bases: TGTGCCAGCAGTGATTCCGTTTCTTGGCCCCAGCATTTT.